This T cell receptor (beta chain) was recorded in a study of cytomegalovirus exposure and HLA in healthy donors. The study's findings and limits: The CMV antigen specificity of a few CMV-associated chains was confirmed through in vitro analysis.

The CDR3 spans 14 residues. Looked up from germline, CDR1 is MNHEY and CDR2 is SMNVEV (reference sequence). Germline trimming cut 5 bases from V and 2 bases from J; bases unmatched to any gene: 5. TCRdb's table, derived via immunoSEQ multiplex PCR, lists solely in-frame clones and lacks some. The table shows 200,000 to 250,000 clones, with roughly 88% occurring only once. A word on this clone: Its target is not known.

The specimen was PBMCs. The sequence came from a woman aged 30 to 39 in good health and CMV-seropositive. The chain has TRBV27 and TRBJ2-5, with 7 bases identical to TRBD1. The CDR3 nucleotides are TGTGCCAGCAGTATACTGGGACAGCAAGAGACCCAGTACTTC. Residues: CASSILGQQETQYF.